A selection of T cell receptor beta chains follows, all from one sample in a study of T cell responses to AZD1222 COVID-19 vaccine. Method: immunoSEQ multiplex PCR; TCRdb's copy keeps in-frame clones and lacks some. Altogether approximately 150,000 clones are present, around 83% being singletons, with the ten largest covering about 5.4%. Sequences were derived from peripheral blood, sampled 28 days after the second AZD1222 dose. Receptors originate from an adult who received the AZD1222 COVID-19 vaccine. The CDR3 runs from the conserved cysteine through the conserved F or W. The D gene is left open where the match is weak. Size values are once, few and many counts, or a class for expanded clones, and some rows have none.

clone size,D gene,CDR3 length,J gene,V gene,CDR3 protein,CDR3 DNA
-,-,14,TRBJ2-1,TRBV5-1,CASSWPTVYNEQFF,TGCGCCAGCAGCTGGCCGACAGTGTACAATGAGCAGTTCTTC
-,-,18,TRBJ1-6,TRBV10-3,CAISLTGDRSSYNSPLHF,TGTGCCATCAGCCTAACAGGAGATCGCAGCTCCTATAATTCACCCCTCCACTTT
few,-,13,TRBJ2-7,TRBV18,CASSLTGPYEQYF,TGTGCCAGCTCCCTAACAGGGCCCTACGAGCAGTACTTC
once,-,18,TRBJ2-6,TRBV9,CASSIRGQWDSGANVLTF,TGTGCCAGCAGCATTCGAGGACAGTGGGACTCTGGGGCCAACGTCCTGACTTTC
-,-,12,TRBJ2-7,TRBV5-1,CANTRGPYEQYF,TGCGCCAACACGCGGGGTCCCTACGAGCAGTACTTC
-,-,12,TRBJ2-2,TRBV7-9,CASSQYTGELFF,TGTGCCAGCAGCCAATACACCGGGGAGCTGTTTTTT
-,-,15,TRBJ1-2,TRBV3-1/TRBV3-2,CASSQAQSVHYGYTF,TGTGCCAGCAGCCAAGCGCAGTCGGTCCACTATGGCTACACCTTC
few,-,12,TRBJ1-1,TRBV30,CAWRGRDNEAFF,TGTGCCTGGAGGGGGAGGGACAATGAAGCTTTCTTT
once,-,14,TRBJ2-2,TRBV2,CASSDRLGGGELFF,TGTGCCAGCAGTGACAGGCTAGGTGGCGGGGAGCTGTTTTTT
-,TRBD1,15,TRBJ1-2,TRBV6-5,CASRTGQGSPGGYTF,TGTGCCAGCAGGACGGGACAGGGCTCCCCGGGGGGCTACACCTTC
-,-,18,TRBJ2-1,TRBV28,CASAEVRAEKIGGNEQFF,TGTGCCAGCGCTGAGGTACGGGCTGAAAAAATCGGGGGCAATGAGCAGTTCTTC
-,-,14,TRBJ2-1,TRBV7-9,CASSFRTTYNEQFF,TGTGCCAGCAGCTTCAGGACGACCTACAATGAGCAGTTCTTC
-,-,15,TRBJ1-5,TRBV18,CASSPRGDSNQPQHF,TGTGCCAGCTCACCTAGGGGGGATAGCAATCAGCCCCAGCATTTT
-,TRBD1,14,TRBJ1-5,TRBV2,CASSEDRGSQPQHF,TGTGCCAGCAGTGAAGACAGGGGGAGTCAGCCCCAGCATTTT
-,-,14,TRBJ1-1,TRBV11-2,CASSPFGLYTEAFF,TGTGCCAGCAGCCCCTTCGGTTTGTACACTGAAGCTTTCTTT
-,-,16,TRBJ1-3,TRBV3-1/TRBV3-2,CASSQDLSHSGNTIYF,TGTGCCAGCAGCCAAGATCTGTCCCACTCTGGAAACACCATATATTTT
-,-,14,TRBJ1-4,TRBV2,CASGQPGANEKLFF,TGTGCCAGCGGACAGCCAGGGGCTAATGAAAAACTGTTTTTT
-,-,14,TRBJ2-3,TRBV11-2,CASSLGGFLDTQYF,TGTGCCAGCAGCTTAGGGGGCTTTTTGGATACGCAGTATTTT
medium-sized,TRBD2,15,TRBJ2-7,TRBV13,CASRWRGTPNYEQYF,TGTGCCAGCAGGTGGCGGGGGACCCCAAACTACGAGCAGTACTTC
-,-,12,TRBJ2-7,TRBV11-2,CASARGSYEQYF,TGTGCCAGCGCCCGGGGCTCCTACGAGCAGTACTTC
-,TRBD2,15,TRBJ2-7,TRBV5-8,CASSPNRGSLYEQYF,TGTGCCAGCAGCCCCAACCGCGGGAGTCTATACGAGCAGTACTTC
-,-,13,TRBJ1-2,TRBV5-1,CASSYGGNYGYTF,TGCGCCAGCAGCTACGGGGGGAACTATGGCTACACCTTC
-,-,13,TRBJ2-5,TRBV27,CASSSANARTQYF,TGTGCCAGCAGCTCCGCAAACGCGAGGACCCAGTACTTC
-,-,15,TRBJ1-3,TRBV2,CAVKSQSLSGNTIYF,TGTGCCGTCAAGTCTCAGTCCCTCTCTGGAAACACCATATATTTT
-,TRBD1,13,TRBJ2-3,TRBV29-1,CSGDRGGTDTQYF,TGCAGCGGGGACAGGGGGGGCACAGATACGCAGTATTTT
-,-,13,TRBJ2-7,TRBV19,CASSQSDSYEQYF,TGTGCCAGTAGTCAGTCGGACTCCTACGAGCAGTACTTC
-,-,14,TRBJ1-2,TRBV3-1/TRBV3-2,CASSQDPANYGYTF,TGTGCCAGCAGCCAAGATCCGGCGAACTATGGCTACACCTTC
-,-,11,TRBJ1-1,TRBV25-1,CASRGNTEAFF,TGTGCCAGCAGAGGGAACACTGAAGCTTTCTTT
-,TRBD2,15,TRBJ2-5,TRBV11-3,CASSPTSGFGETQYF,TGTGCCAGCAGCCCGACTAGCGGGTTTGGGGAGACCCAGTACTTC
once,-,14,TRBJ1-5,TRBV3-1/TRBV3-2,CASSQAGKNQPQHF,TGTGCCAGCAGCCAAGCGGGGAAAAATCAGCCCCAGCATTTT
-,TRBD1,14,TRBJ1-2,TRBV15,CATSRGDSNYGYTF,TGTGCCACCAGCAGGGGGGACAGTAACTATGGCTACACCTTC
-,-,15,TRBJ1-1,TRBV10-3,CAISAVAGRITEAFF,TGTGCCATCAGTGCCGTCGCGGGGCGGATCACTGAAGCTTTCTTT
-,-,17,TRBJ2-7,TRBV21-1,CASSKPPPRAKTYEQYF,TGTGCCAGCAGCAAACCGCCTCCTAGGGCGAAGACCTACGAGCAGTACTTC
-,-,14,TRBJ1-1,TRBV10-1,CASSRGLMNTEAFF,TGCGCCAGCAGCCGGGGTCTGATGAACACTGAAGCTTTCTTT
-,-,15,TRBJ1-4,TRBV5-1,CASSLQGGTNEKLFF,TGCGCCAGCAGCTTACAGGGAGGAACTAATGAAAAACTGTTTTTT